Below are 6 T cell receptor beta chains sequenced from a single sample in a study of spatial heterogeneity in lung cancer. From the 5' RACE reads, TCRdb called clonotypes with MiXCR, one entry per CDR3 protein. The sample records more than 2,500 distinct CDR3 sequences, under 55% being singletons. What these receptors recognize is not known. Study outcomes and limitations: Expanded intratumoral alpha and beta TCR counts tracked tumor mutation counts.

Time point reported: sample taken at primary tumor resection. This specimen consisted of lung tumor tissue, obtained at surgery. Receptor source: a male donor with early-stage non-small cell lung cancer.

By share, this clonotype ranks as medium-sized. This sequence joins TRBV2 and TRBJ2-3; TRBD1 might be the D (5 bases). Germline lookup yields CDR1 SNHLY and CDR2 FYNNEI. The CDR3 spans 15 residues. Between the trimmed V and J ends, which lost 7 bases and 0 bases, there was a span of 14 bases. The CDR3 DNA follows: TGTGCCAGCACCCATACCGGACAAAGCACAGATACGCAGTATTTT. This codes for CASTHTGQSTDTQYF.

The chain joins TRBV7-8 to TRBJ2-1; tentatively, D is TRBD1 (6 bases). This CDR3 has 16 amino acids. Trimming pared 0 bases from V and 6 bases from J, leaving 15 bases between. Germline-derived CDR1 and CDR2 are SGHVS and FQNEAQ. The CDR3 loop reads CASSLAPFPGVNEQFF. The CDR3 DNA sequence: TGTGCCAGCAGCTTAGCGCCGTTTCCAGGGGTCAATGAGCAGTTCTTC.

This clonotype was seen only a few times. The chain couples TRBV7-3 to TRBJ1-5; D not resolved. The germline V gene has CDR1 SGHTA and CDR2 FQGTGA. V lost 2 bases to trimming and J lost 0 bases, with 20 bases between them. The CDR3 runs to 19 residues. CDR3 bases: TGTGCCAGCAGCTTAGGAGTAAACTCTCAACAGTATAGCAATCAGCCCCAGCATTTT. As protein: CASSLGVNSQQYSNQPQHF. Together with reference TRBV7-3 and TRBJ1-5, the CDR3 gives the full variable domain: GAGVSQTPSNKVTEKGKYVELRCDPISGHTALYWYRQSLGQGPEFLIYFQGTGAADDSGLPNDRFFAVRPEGSVSTLKIQRTERGDSAVYLCASSLGVNSQQYSNQPQHFGDGTRLSIL.

This clonotype counts as medium-sized. The chain has TRBV10-1 and TRBJ2-1; TRBD1 might be the D (6 bases). Trimming pared 4 bases from V and 5 bases from J, leaving 12 bases between. The CDR3 loop spans 14 amino acids. Germline V gene lookup returns CDR1 WNHNN and CDR2 SYGVQD (reference sequence). The CDR3 nucleotides read TGCGCCAGCAGTGTTTACAGGGTGAACAATGAGCAGTTCTTC. Translation: CASSVYRVNNEQFF.

This chain uses TRBV6-1 with TRBJ2-1; D is possibly TRBD1 (5 bases). The V end lost 8 bases, the J end lost 0 bases, and 11 bases lay between the germline ends. Germline V CDR1 and CDR2: MNHNS, SASEGT. The CDR3 totals 14 residues. The CDR3: CASAQEDSYNEQFF. CDR3 sequence (DNA): TGTGCCAGCGCACAGGAAGACTCCTACAATGAGCAGTTCTTC.

Sample share makes this clonotype medium-sized. This sequence joins TRBV5-1 and TRBJ2-4; D is unresolved. CDR1 SGHRS and CDR2 YFSETQ come from the germline V gene. V lost 1 base to trimming and J lost 0 bases, with 8 bases between them. This CDR3 is 15 amino acids long. The CDR3: CASSLTGLAKNIQYF. Written as DNA, the CDR3 is TGCGCCAGCAGCTTGACCGGGTTAGCCAAAAACATTCAGTACTTC. The full variable domain, rest sourced from reference TRBV5-1 and TRBJ2-4, is KAGVTQTPRYLIKTRGQQVTLSCSPISGHRSVSWYQQTPGQGLQFLFEYFSETQRNKGNFPGRFSGRQFSNSRSEMNVSTLELGDSALYLCASSLTGLAKNIQYFGAGTRLSVL.